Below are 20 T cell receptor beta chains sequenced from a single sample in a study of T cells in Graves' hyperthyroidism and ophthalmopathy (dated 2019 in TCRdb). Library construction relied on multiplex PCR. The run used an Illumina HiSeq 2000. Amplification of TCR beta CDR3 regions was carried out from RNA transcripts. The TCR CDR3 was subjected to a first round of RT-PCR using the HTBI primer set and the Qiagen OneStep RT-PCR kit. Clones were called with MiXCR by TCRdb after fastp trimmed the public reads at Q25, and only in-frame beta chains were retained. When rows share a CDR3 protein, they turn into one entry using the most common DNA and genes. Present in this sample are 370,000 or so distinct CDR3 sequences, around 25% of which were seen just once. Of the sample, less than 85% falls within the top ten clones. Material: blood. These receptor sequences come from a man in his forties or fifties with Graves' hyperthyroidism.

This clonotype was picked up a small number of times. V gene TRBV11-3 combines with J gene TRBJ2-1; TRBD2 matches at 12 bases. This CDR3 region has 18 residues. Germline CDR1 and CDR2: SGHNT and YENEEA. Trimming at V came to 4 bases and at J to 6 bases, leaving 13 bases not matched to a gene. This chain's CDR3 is CASSYLLSSGRARNEQFF. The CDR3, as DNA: TGTGCCAGCAGCTACCTACTCTCTAGCGGGAGGGCCCGCAATGAGCAGTTCTTC.

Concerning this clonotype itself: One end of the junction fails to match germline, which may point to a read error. The CDR3 protein is CAGSSSGMSYEQYF. The DNA for the CDR3 is TGTGCCGGCAGCTCAAGCGGGATGTCCTACGAGCAGTACTTC. The chain combines TRBV13 with TRBJ2-7; 7 bases align to TRBD2. Per the germline V gene, CDR1 is PRHDT and CDR2 is FYEKMQ (reference sequence). This CDR3 region has 14 residues.

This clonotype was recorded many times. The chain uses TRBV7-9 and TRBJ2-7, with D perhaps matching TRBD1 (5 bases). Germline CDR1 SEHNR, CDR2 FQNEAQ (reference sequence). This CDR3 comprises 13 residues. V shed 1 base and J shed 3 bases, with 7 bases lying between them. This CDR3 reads CASSLGGDYEQYF. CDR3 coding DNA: TGTGCCAGCAGCTTAGGGGGCGACTACGAGCAGTACTTC.

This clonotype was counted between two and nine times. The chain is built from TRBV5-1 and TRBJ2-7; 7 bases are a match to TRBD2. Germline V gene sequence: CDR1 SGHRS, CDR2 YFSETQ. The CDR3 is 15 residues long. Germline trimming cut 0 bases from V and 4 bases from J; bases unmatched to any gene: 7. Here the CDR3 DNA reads TGCGCCAGCAGCTTGGGACTAGCAACGGCATACGAGCAGTACTTC. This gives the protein CASSLGLATAYEQYF.

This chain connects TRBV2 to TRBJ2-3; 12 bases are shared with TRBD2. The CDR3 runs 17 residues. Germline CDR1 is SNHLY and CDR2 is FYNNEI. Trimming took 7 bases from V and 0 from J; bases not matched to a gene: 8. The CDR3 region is CASKRTSGTYSTDTQYF. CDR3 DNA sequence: TGTGCCAGCAAAAGGACTAGCGGGACCTATAGCACAGATACGCAGTATTTT.

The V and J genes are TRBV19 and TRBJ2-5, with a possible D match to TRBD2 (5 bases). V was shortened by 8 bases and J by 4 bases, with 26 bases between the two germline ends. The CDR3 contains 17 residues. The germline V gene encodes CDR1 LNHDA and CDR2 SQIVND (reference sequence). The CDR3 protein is CASSTDSLTGRGETQYF. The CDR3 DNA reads TGTGCCAGTTCCACCGATTCCCTGACTGGACGGGGAGAGACCCAGTACTTC.

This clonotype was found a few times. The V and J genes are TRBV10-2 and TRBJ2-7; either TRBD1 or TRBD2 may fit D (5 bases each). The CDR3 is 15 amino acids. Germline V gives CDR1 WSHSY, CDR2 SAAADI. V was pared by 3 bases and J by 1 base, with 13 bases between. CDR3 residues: CASSDGGRPSYEQYF. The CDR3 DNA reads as TGCGCCAGCAGTGATGGGGGTCGCCCGTCCTACGAGCAGTACTTC.

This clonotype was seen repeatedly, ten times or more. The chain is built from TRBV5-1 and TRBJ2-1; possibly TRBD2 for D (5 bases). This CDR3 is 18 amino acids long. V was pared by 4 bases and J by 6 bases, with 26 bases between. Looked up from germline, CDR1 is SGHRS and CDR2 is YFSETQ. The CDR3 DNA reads TGCGCCAGCAGCCCGAGGGCTGGCACTGGAGCGAGGACCAATGAGCAGTTCTTC. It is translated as CASSPRAGTGARTNEQFF. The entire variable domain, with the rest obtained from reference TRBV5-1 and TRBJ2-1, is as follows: KAGVTQTPRYLIKTRGQQVTLSCSPISGHRSVSWYQQTPGQGLQFLFEYFSETQRNKGNFPGRFSGRQFSNSRSEMNVSTLELGDSALYLCASSPRAGTGARTNEQFFGPGTRLTVL.

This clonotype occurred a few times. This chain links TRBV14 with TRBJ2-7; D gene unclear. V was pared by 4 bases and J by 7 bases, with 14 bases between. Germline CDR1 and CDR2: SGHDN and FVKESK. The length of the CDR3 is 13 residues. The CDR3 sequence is CASSLVGSGEQYF. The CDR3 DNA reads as TGTGCCAGCAGCCTGGTGGGGTCTGGTGAGCAGTACTTC.

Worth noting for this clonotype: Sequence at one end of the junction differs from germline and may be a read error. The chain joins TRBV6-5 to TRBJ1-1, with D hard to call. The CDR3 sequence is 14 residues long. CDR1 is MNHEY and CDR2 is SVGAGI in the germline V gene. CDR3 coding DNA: TGTGCCAGCACCTACTGGGGTGGGAACGCTGAAGCTTTCTTT. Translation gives CASTYWGGNAEAFF.

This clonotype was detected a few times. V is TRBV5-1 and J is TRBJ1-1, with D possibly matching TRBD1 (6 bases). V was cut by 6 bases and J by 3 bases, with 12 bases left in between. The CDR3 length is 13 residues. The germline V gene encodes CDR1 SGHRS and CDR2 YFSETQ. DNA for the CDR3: TGCGCCAGCAAGGGGGTTTCGGACACTGAAGCTTTCTTT. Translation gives CASKGVSDTEAFF.

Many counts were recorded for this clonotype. The CDR3: CASSLKLDSEQYF. CDR3 coding DNA: TGTGCCAGCAGCCTCAAACTGGACAGCGAGCAGTACTTC. The chain recombines TRBV3-1 with TRBJ2-7; perhaps TRBD1 as D (6 bases). Per germline, CDR1 LGHDT and CDR2 YNNKEL (reference sequence). This CDR3 has 13 residues. Trimming pared 4 bases from V and 6 bases from J, leaving 13 bases between.

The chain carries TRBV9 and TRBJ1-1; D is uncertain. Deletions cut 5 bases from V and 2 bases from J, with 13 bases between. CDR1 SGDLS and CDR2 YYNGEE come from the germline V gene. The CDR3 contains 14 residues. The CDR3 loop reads CASRAPGSNTEAFF. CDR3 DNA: TGTGCCAGCAGGGCCCCCGGGAGCAACACTGAAGCTTTCTTT.

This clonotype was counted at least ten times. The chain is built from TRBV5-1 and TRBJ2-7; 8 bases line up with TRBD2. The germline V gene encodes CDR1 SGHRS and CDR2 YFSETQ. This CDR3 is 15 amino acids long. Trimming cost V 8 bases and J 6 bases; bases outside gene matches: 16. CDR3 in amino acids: CASRDFAGGLGEQYF. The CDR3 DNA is TGCGCCAGTCGAGACTTCGCGGGAGGTTTAGGCGAGCAGTACTTC.

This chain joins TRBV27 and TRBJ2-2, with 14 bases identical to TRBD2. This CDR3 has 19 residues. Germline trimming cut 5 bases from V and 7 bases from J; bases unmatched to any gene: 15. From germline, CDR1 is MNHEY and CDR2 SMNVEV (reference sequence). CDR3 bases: TGTGCCAGCAGTCTCCAGAGACTAGCGGGAGGGGTTTCGATCGGGGAGCTGTTTTTT. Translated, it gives CASSLQRLAGGVSIGELFF.

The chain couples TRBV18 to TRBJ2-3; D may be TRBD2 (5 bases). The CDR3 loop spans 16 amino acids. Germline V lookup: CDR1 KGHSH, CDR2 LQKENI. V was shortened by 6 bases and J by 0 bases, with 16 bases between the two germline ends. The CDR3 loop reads CASSPWETPSTDTQYF. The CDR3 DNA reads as TGTGCCAGCTCTCCCTGGGAGACCCCTAGCACAGATACGCAGTATTTT. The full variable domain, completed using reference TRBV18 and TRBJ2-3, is NAGVMQNPRHLVRRRGQEARLRCSPMKGHSHVYWYRQLPEEGLKFMVYLQKENIIDESGMPKERFSAEFPKEGPSILRIQQVVRGDSAAYFCASSPWETPSTDTQYFGPGTRLTVL.

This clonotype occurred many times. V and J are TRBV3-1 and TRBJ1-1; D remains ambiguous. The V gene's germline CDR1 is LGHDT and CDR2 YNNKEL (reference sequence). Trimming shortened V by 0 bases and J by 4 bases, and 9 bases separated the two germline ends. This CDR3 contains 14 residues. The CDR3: CASSQETGSTEAFF. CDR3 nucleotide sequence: TGTGCCAGCAGCCAAGAGACGGGATCCACTGAAGCTTTCTTT.

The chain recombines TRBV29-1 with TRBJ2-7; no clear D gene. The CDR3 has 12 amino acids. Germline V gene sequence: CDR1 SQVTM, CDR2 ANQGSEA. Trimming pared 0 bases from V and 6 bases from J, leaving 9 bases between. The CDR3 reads CSVEDTSPEQYF. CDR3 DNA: TGCAGCGTTGAAGACACCTCCCCCGAGCAGTACTTC.

DNA of the CDR3: TGTGCCACCAGTGGGGTTAATAGCAATCAGCCCCAGCATTTT. This sequence encodes CATSGVNSNQPQHF. The chain recombines TRBV24-1 with TRBJ1-5; no reliable D call. Trimming shortened V by 5 bases and J by 0 bases, and 7 bases separated the two germline ends. CDR1 is KGHDR and CDR2 is SFDVKD in the germline V gene. CDR3 size: 14 residues.

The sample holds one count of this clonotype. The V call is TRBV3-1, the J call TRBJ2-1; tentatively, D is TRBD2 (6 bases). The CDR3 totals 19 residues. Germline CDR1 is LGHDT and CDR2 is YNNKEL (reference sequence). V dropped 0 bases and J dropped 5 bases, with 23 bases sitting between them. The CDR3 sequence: CASSQDWVGGRPANNEQFF. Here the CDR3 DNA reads TGTGCCAGCAGCCAAGATTGGGTAGGAGGGAGGCCCGCGAACAATGAGCAGTTCTTC.